A single count supports the clone carrying this T cell receptor beta chain. Its target is not known. This sample stems from a study of PD-1 blockade in classical Hodgkin lymphoma. Every single patient, without exception, relapsed after autologous stem cell transplantation, and brentuximab vedotin exposure varied. Only in-frame clones appear in the TCRdb table, and some are missing; sequencing was by immunoSEQ multiplex PCR. Among about 100,000 clones listed, over 80% were seen once. Trimming cost V 2 bases and J 0 bases, with 14 bases left between them. In germline, CDR1 is SGHTA, CDR2 FQGNSA. The CDR3 runs to 16 residues. General observations from the study: Complete responders possessed baseline diversity comparable to newly diagnosed patients. Relapsed/refractory patients reportedly had lower baseline diversity than newly diagnosed patients. By cycle point C4D1, TCR diversity had risen significantly in CD4+ cells (but not CD8+ cells).

Sequenced material: peripheral blood mononuclear cells (PBMCs), taken at baseline. The receptor was derived from a human donor with classical Hodgkin lymphoma. The chain employs TRBV7-2 and TRBJ2-7; possibly TRBD1 for D (5 bases). Here the CDR3 DNA reads TGTGCCAGCAGCTTATCCCCCACAGGTTACTCCTACGAGCAGTACTTC. As protein: CASSLSPTGYSYEQYF.